The 16 T cell receptor beta chains reported below all come from one sample, sequenced in a study of cytotoxic CD8 clonotypes in ibrutinib-treated CLL. Method: immunoSEQ multiplex PCR; TCRdb's copy keeps in-frame clones and lacks some. The sample has around 27,000 clones, around 74% seen once; the top ten hold roughly 51%. The material was PBMCs, obtained at disease progression, from a patient treated with ibrutinib. The receptors derive from a human donor with chronic lymphocytic leukemia.

V gene TRBV5-6 combines with J gene TRBJ1-5; D may be TRBD1 (5 bases). V dropped 4 bases and J dropped 0 bases, with 11 bases sitting between them. CDR1 is SGHDT and CDR2 is YYEEEE in the germline V gene. The CDR3 has 15 residues. Here the CDR3 DNA reads TGTGCCAGCAGCAGGGGAGGGTATAGCAATCAGCCCCAGCATTTT. This sequence encodes CASSRGGYSNQPQHF. Full variable domain (remainder filled in from reference TRBV5-6 and TRBJ1-5): DAGVTQSPTHLIKTRGQQVTLRCSPKSGHDTVSWYQQALGQGPQFIFQYYEEEERQRGNFPDRFSGHQFPNYSSELNVNALLLGDSALYLCASSRGGYSNQPQHFGDGTRLSIL.

This clone occurred a few times. The chain couples TRBV10-1 to TRBJ1-2; D perhaps matches TRBD1 (6 bases). This CDR3 spans 18 amino acids. CDR1 is WNHNN, CDR2 SYGVQD, per germline (reference sequence). Trimming pared 2 bases from V and 2 bases from J, leaving 21 bases between. The CDR3 region has the DNA TGCGCCAGCAGTGAGGGGGGAACAGGGAAAAATTTGAACTATGGCTACACCTTC. It yields the protein CASSEGGTGKNLNYGYTF.

The V call is TRBV2, the J call TRBJ2-3; D remains unclear. Trimming pared 10 bases from V and 2 bases from J, leaving 4 bases between. CDR3 length equals 10 residues. The germline gives CDR1 SNHLY, CDR2 FYNNEI. Here the CDR3 reads CATSTDTQYF. The CDR3 nucleotides are TGTGCCACCTCCACAGATACGCAGTATTTT.

The rearrangement uses TRBV6-5 and TRBJ2-1; 7 bases map to TRBD1. V lost 11 bases, J lost 12 bases, and 10 bases stayed unmatched. Germline V CDR1 and CDR2: MNHEY, SVGAGI. The CDR3 is made up of 11 amino acids. In DNA form, the CDR3 reads TGTGCCGCAAGACAGGGTCTCGTGCAGTTCTTC. Translated: CAARQGLVQFF.

The CDR3 loop reads CASSPTGGDETQYF. CDR3 nucleotide sequence: TGTGCCAGCAGCCCGACAGGGGGCGATGAGACCCAGTACTTC. The chain has TRBV7-3 and TRBJ2-5; 10 bases agree with TRBD1. Unmatched junction bases numbered 5, after V lost 5 bases and J lost 5 bases. Germline V gene lookup returns CDR1 SGHTA and CDR2 FQGTGA. The CDR3 sequence is 14 residues long.

The chain combines TRBV7-2 with TRBJ2-5; 11 bases are shared with TRBD2. Germline CDR1 and CDR2: SGHTA and FQGNSA. The CDR3 contains 18 residues. Trimming took 4 bases from V and 0 from J; bases not matched to a gene: 10. The CDR3 loop reads CASSSRASGGPYQETQYF. The CDR3 nucleotides are TGTGCCAGCAGCTCTCGGGCTAGCGGGGGGCCATACCAAGAGACCCAGTACTTC.

A single count supports this clone. The gene calls are TRBV6-5 and TRBJ2-7; perhaps D is TRBD1 or TRBD2 (6 bases each). Trimming removed 5 bases at V and 7 bases at J, with 15 bases between. The CDR3 extends over 13 amino acids. From germline, CDR1 is MNHEY and CDR2 SVGAGI. CDR3 nucleotides: TGTGCCAGCAGTCCCTCGGGGGCCCGAGAGCAGTACTTC. It yields the protein CASSPSGAREQYF.

The chain joins TRBV21-1 to TRBJ2-3; the listed D gene, TRBD1, was not tested against the DNA. TRBV21-1 is classified as a pseudogene. CDR3 size: 18 residues. As DNA, the CDR3 is TGTGCCAGCAGCAAAGCGGGTGGGGCAAGGGGGAGCACAGATACGCAGTATTTT. It translates to CASSKAGGARGSTDTQYF.

The chain is built from TRBV7-2 and TRBJ2-3; D remains unclear. Trimming left V 5 bases short and J 1 base short, with 10 bases between. The length of the CDR3 is 14 residues. Looked up from germline, CDR1 is SGHTA and CDR2 is FQGNSA. The CDR3 sequence: CASSRRAGTDTQYF. The CDR3 DNA follows: TGTGCCAGCAGCCGTAGGGCGGGCACAGATACGCAGTATTTT.

This clone was recorded only once. This chain links TRBV6-6 with TRBJ1-1; D gene ambiguous. Trimming removed 7 bases at V and 1 base at J, with 13 bases between. Germline assignment: CDR1 MNHNY and CDR2 SVGAGI (reference sequence). The CDR3 contains 14 residues. The chain's CDR3 is CASIEWAANTEAFF. The DNA of the CDR3 is TGTGCCAGCATTGAGTGGGCGGCGAACACTGAAGCTTTCTTT.

This clone was picked up a small number of times. This rearrangement joins TRBV19 to TRBJ2-6; TRBD1 matches at 7 bases. The germline CDR1 and CDR2 sequences are LNHDA and SQIVND (reference sequence). The CDR3 consists of 19 residues. V shed 6 bases and J 0 bases; nucleotides not matched to a gene: 14. The CDR3 loop is CASSLIPPGQFSGANVLTF. The CDR3 nucleotides are TGTGCCAGTAGCCTTATTCCTCCGGGACAGTTCTCTGGGGCCAACGTCCTGACTTTC.

The gene calls are TRBV5-4 and TRBJ1-5; a possible D gene is TRBD1 (6 bases). There are 15 residues in the CDR3. Per germline, CDR1 SGHNT and CDR2 YYREEE (reference sequence). V was trimmed by 2 bases and J by 1 base, leaving 10 bases between them. The CDR3 loop reads CASSLWGLSNQPQHF. CDR3 bases: TGTGCCAGCAGCTTATGGGGGCTCAGCAATCAGCCCCAGCATTTT.

Here the CDR3 DNA reads TGTGCCAGCAGTGAAAGGGTCTCACCCCTCCACTTT. Protein: CASSERVSPLHF. The V call is TRBV6-5, the J call TRBJ1-6; the D is unclear. V gave up 5 bases and J gave up 10 bases, with 9 bases separating them. The CDR3 has 12 residues. Germline V gene data show CDR1 as MNHEY and CDR2 as SVGAGI.

This clone was seen just once. The chain is built from TRBV6-6 and TRBJ2-3; 9 bases match TRBD2. With V trimmed by 0 bases and J by 6 bases, 4 bases remained unmatched. This CDR3 region has 15 residues. Germline V CDR1 and CDR2: MNHNY, SVGAGI (reference sequence). The CDR3: CASSYSAGGADTQYF. Here the CDR3 DNA reads TGTGCCAGCAGTTACTCGGCGGGGGGGGCGGATACGCAGTATTTT.

Here the CDR3 DNA reads TGTGCCAGCAGTTACTCAGGACAGGGAAGTGGGGCTTTCTTT. Translation: CASSYSGQGSGAFF. V usage is TRBV6-5 and J usage is TRBJ1-1, with 8 bases aligning to TRBD1. The CDR3 is 14 amino acids. Trimming took 0 bases from V and 11 from J; bases not matched to a gene: 8. The germline V gene encodes CDR1 MNHEY and CDR2 SVGAGI.

V usage is TRBV4-1 and J usage is TRBJ1-2, with 7 positions matching TRBD1. V shed 1 base and J 3 bases; nucleotides not matched to a gene: 5. Germline assignment: CDR1 MGHRA and CDR2 YSYEKL. The CDR3 consists of 15 residues. DNA for the CDR3: TGCGCCAGCAGCCAAGGTGCCAGGGGGGACTATGGCTACACCTTC. It encodes CASSQGARGDYGYTF.